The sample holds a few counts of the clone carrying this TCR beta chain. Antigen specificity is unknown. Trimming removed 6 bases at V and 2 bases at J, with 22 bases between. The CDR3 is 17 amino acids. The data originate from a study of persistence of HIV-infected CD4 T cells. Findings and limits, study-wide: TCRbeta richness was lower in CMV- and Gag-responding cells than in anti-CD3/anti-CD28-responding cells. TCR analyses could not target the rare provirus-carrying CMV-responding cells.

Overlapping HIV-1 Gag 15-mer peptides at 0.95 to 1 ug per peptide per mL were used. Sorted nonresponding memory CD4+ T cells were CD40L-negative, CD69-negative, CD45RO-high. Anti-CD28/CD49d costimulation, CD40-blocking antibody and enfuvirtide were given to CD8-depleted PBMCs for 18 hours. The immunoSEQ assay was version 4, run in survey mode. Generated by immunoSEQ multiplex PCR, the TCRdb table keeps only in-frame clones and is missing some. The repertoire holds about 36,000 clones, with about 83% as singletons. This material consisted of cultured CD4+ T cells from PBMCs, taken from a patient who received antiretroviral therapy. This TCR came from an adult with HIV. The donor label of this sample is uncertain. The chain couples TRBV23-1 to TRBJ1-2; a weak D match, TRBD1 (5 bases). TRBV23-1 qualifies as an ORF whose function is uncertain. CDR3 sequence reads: CASRGPRGCKPNYGYTF. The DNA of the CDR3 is TGCGCCAGCAGGGGCCCGAGGGGTTGCAAGCCAAACTATGGCTACACCTTC.